The clone carrying this T cell receptor (beta chain) was detected ten times or more. Its specificity is not known. The TCR library protocol was used to attach unique molecular identifiers. These identifiers were attached to individual cDNA molecules. TCRdb reanalysed the 5' RACE reads using MiXCR and keeps one entry per CDR3 protein. The sample includes about 38,000 distinct CDR3 sequences, roughly 5% of them seen just once. The source of the sample is a study of early T cells in non-severe SARS-CoV-2 infection. Background on the study: Unsorted whole blood bulk RNA was sequenced, with unpaired chains. Overall study results and limits: A preference for anti-spike CD8 responses marked VDJdb matching, which missed private and CD4 specificities.

The CDR3 totals 13 residues. Trimming stripped 1 base from V and 5 bases from J, with 8 bases between. The germline V gene encodes CDR1 SGHAT and CDR2 FQNNGV. Material: whole blood. The sequence was collected from an adult who was a healthcare worker with PCR-confirmed SARS-CoV-2 infection or an uninfected control (not recorded which). The V and J genes are TRBV11-2 and TRBJ1-1; D call uncertain. As DNA, the CDR3 is TGTGCCAGCAGCTTAGGGGCTGAGACTGAAGCTTTCTTT. Translated: CASSLGAETEAFF.